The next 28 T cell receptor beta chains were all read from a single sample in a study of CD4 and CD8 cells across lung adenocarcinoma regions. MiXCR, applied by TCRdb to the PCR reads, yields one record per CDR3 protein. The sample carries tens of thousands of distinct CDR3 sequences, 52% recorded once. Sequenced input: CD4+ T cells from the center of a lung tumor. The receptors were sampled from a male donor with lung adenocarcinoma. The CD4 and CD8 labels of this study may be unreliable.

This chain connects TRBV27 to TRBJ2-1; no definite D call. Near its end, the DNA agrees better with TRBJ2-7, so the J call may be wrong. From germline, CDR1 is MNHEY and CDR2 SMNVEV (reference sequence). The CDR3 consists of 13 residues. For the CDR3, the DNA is TGTGCCAGCAGTCCCCGAACCGCGGAAGAGCAGTACTTC. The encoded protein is CASSPRTAEEQYF.

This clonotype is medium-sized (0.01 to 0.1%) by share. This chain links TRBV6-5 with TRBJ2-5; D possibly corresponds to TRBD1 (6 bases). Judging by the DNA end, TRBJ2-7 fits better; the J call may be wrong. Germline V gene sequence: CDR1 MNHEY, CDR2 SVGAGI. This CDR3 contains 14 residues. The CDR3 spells CASTWQQGFHEQYF. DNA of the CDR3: TGTGCCAGCACTTGGCAACAGGGATTCCACGAGCAGTACTTC.

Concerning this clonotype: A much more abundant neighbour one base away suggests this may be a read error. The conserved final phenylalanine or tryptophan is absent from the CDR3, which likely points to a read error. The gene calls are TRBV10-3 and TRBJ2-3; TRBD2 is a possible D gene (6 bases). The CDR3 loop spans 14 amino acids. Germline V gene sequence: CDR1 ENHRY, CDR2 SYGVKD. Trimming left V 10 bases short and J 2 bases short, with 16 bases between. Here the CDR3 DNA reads TGTGCCACCGCCAGGTTAGCGGACACAGATACGCAGTATTCT. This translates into CATARLADTDTQYS.

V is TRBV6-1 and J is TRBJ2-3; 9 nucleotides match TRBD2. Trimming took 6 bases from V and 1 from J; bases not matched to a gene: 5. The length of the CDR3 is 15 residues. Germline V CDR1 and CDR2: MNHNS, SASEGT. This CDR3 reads CASSLAGKRTDTQYF. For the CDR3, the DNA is TGTGCCAGCAGCCTAGCGGGAAAGCGCACAGATACGCAGTATTTT.

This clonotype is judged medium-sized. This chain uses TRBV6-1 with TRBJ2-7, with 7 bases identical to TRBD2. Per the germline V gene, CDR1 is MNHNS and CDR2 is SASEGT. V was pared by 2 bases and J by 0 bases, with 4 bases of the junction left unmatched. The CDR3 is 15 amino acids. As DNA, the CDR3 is TGTGCCAGCAGTGAAAGGGGCGGGAGCTCCTACGAGCAGTACTTC. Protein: CASSERGGSSYEQYF.

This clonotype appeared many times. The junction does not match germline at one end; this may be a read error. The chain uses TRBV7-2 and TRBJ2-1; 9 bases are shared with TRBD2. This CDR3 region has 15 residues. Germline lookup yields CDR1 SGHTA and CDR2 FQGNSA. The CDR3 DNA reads TGTGCCAGCAGCCTAGCGGGGCAAGGATACAATGAGCAGTTCTTC. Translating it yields CASSLAGQGYNEQFF.

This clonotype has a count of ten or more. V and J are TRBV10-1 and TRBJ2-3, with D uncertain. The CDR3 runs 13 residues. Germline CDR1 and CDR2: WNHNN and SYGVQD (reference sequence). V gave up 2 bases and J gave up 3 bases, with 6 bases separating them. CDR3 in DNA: TGCGCCAGCAGTGAGCTGAGGACAGATACGCAGTATTTT. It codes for CASSELRTDTQYF.

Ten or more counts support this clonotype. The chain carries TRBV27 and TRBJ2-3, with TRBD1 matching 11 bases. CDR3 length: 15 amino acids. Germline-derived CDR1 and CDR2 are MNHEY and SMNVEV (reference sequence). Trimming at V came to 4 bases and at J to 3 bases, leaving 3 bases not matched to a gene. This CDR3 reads CASSWTGGGTDTQYF. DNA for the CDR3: TGTGCCAGCAGTTGGACAGGGGGCGGGACAGATACGCAGTATTTT.

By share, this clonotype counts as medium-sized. The DNA of the CDR3 is TGTGCCAGCAGTTTCTCCAGGGGGTCCCCTGGGGCCAACGTCCTGACTTTC. Translated, it gives CASSFSRGSPGANVLTF. The chain links TRBV27 to TRBJ2-6, with 7 bases lining up with TRBD1. V shed 3 bases and J 2 bases; nucleotides not matched to a gene: 7. This CDR3 is 17 amino acids long. Germline-derived CDR1 and CDR2 are MNHEY and SMNVEV (reference sequence).

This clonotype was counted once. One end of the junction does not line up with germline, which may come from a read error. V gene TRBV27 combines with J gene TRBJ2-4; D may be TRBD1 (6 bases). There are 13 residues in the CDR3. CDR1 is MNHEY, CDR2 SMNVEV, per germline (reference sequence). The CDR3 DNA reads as TGCGCCAGGGGCCTATTGGGCAAAAACACGCAGTACTTC. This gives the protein CARGLLGKNTQYF.

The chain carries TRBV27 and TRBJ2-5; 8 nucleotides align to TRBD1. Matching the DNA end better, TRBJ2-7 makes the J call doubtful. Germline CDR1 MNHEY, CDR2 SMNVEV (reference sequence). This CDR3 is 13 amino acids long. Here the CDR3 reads CASSRQGTSEQYF. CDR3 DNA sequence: TGTGCCAGCAGTCGACAGGGGACGAGCGAGCAGTACTTC.

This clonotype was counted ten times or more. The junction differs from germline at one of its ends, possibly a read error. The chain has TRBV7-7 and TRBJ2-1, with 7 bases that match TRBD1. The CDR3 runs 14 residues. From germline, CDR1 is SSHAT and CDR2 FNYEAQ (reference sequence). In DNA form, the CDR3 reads TGTGCTAGCAGCTTAGAGGCAGGGGGCAATGAGCAGTTCTTC. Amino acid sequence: CASSLEAGGNEQFF.

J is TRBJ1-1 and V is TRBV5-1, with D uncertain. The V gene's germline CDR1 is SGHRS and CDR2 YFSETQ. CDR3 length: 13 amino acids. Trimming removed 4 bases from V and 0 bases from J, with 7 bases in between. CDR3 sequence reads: CASSDTLNTEAFF. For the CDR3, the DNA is TGCGCCAGCAGCGACACACTGAACACTGAAGCTTTCTTT.

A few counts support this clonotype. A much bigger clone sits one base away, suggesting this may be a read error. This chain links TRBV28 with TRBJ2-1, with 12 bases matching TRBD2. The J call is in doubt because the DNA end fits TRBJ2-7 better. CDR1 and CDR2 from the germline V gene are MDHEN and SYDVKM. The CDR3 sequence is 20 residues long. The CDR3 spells CASSIPPGLAGLSSYNEQYF. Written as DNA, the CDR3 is TGTGCCAGCAGTATCCCACCGGGACTAGCGGGTCTTAGCTCCTACAATGAGCAGTACTTC.

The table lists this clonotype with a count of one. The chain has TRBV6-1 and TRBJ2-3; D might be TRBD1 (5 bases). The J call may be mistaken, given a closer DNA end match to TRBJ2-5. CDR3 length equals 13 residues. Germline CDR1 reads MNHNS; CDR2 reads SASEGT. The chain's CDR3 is CASRKSTEETQYF. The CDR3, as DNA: TGTGCCAGCAGGAAATCGACAGAAGAGACCCAGTACTTC.

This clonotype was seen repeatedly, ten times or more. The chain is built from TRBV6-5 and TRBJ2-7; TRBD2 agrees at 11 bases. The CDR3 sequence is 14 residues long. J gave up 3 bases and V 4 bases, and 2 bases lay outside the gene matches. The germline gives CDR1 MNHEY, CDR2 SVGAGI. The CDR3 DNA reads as TGTGCCAGCAGTTTCGGGACTAGCGGCTACGAGCAGTACTTC. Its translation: CASSFGTSGYEQYF.

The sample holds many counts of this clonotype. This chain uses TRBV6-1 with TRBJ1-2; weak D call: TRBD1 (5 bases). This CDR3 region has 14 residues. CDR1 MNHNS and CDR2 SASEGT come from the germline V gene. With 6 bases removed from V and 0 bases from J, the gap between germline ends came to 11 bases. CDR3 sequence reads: CASRRDGSNYGYTF. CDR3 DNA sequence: TGTGCCAGCAGGAGGGACGGTTCTAACTATGGCTACACCTTC.

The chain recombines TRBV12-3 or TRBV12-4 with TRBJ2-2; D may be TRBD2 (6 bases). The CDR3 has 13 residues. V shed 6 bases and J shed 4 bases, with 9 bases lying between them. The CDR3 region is CASRDGSTGELFF. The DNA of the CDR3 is TGTGCCAGCAGGGACGGGAGCACCGGGGAGCTGTTTTTT.

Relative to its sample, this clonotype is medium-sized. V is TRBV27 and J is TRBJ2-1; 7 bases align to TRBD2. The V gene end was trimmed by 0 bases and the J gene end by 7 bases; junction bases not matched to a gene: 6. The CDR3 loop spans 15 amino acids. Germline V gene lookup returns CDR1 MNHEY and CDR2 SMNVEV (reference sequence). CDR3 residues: CASSLSGFGGNEQFF. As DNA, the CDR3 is TGTGCCAGCAGTTTATCGGGGTTCGGGGGGAATGAGCAGTTCTTC.

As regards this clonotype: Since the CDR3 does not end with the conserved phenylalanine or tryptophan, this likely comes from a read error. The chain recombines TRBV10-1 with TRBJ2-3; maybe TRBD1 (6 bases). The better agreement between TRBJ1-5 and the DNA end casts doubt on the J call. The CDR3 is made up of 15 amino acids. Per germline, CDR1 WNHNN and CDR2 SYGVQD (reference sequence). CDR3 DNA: TGCGCCAGCAGTGATACTAGCGGGGGGCCAGATACGCAGCATTCG. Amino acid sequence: CASSDTSGGPDTQHS.

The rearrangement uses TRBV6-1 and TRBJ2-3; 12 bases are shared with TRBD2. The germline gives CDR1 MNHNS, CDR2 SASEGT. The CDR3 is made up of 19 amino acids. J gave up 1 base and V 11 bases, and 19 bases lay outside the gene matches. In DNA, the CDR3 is TGTGCCGCCCGGGGGGGTCTAGCGGGAGGGCCGGGAGGCACAGATACGCAGTATTTT. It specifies CAARGGLAGGPGGTDTQYF.

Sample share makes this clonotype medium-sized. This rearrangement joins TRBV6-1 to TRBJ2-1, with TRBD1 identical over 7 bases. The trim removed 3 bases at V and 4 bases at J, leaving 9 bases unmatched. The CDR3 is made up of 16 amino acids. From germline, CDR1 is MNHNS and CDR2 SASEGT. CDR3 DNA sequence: TGTGCCAGCAGTGATTATGGGACAGTCACTTACAATGAGCAGTTCTTC. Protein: CASSDYGTVTYNEQFF.

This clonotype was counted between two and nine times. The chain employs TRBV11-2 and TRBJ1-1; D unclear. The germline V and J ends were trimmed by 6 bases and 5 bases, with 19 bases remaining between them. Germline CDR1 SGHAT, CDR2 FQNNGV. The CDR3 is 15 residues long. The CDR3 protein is CASRSGSLRKTEAFF. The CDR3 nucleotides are TGTGCCAGCAGAAGTGGGTCTCTTAGAAAGACTGAAGCTTTCTTT.

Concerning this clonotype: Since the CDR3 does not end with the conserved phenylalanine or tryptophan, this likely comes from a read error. In DNA, the CDR3 is TGCGCCAGCAGCGCAGGGGAACAGAGAGAGACCCAGTACTAC. Translation gives CASSAGEQRETQYY. The genes are TRBV10-2 and TRBJ2-5; perhaps TRBD1 as D (6 bases). Germline-derived CDR1 and CDR2 are WSHSY and SAAADI. This CDR3 spans 14 amino acids. V was shortened by 6 bases and J by 4 bases, with 15 bases between the two germline ends.

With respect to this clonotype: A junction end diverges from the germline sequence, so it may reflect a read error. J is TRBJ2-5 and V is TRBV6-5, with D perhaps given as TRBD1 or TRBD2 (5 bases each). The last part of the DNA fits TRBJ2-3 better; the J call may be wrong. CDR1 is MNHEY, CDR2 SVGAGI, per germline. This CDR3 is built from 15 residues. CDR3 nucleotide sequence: TGTGCCGGGGGTTACGAGAGCTACAGCCCAGAGACGCAGTATTTT. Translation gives CAGGYESYSPETQYF.

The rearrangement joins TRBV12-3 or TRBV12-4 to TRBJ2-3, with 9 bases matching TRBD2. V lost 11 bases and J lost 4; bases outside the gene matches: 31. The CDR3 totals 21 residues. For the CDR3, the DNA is TGTGCCTTACGGGGCTGCGGGAGGGTGGGTACTTGGAGCCATGGCCCAGATACGCAGTATTTT. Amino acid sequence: CALRGCGRVGTWSHGPDTQYF.

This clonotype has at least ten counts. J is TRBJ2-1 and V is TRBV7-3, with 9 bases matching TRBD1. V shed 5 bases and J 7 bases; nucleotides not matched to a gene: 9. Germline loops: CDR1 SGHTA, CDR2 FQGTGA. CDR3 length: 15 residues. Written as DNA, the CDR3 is TGTGCCAGCAGCCCCGGGACAGGGATTATGAATGAGCAGTTCTTC. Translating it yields CASSPGTGIMNEQFF.

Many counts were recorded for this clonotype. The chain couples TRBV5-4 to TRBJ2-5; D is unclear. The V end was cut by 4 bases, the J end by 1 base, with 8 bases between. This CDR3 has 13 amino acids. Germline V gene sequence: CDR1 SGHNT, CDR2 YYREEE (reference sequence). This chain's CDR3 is CASSRETQETQYF. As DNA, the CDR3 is TGTGCCAGCAGCCGAGAAACCCAAGAGACCCAGTACTTC. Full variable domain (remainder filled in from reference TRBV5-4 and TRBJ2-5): ETGVTQSPTHLIKTRGQQVTLRCSSQSGHNTVSWYQQALGQGPQFIFQYYREEENGRGNFPPRFSGLQFPNYSSELNVNALELDDSALYLCASSRETQETQYFGPGTRLLVL.